A single T cell receptor beta chain is shown here with its context. What this receptor recognizes is not known. Per-nucleotide qualities are absent, and no much larger clonotype sits a single base away. This entry belongs to a study of T cell responses to AZD1222 COVID-19 vaccine listed by TCRdb under 2021. For context, the study as a whole: AZD1222 recipients whose second dose came at about 4 weeks and those whose second dose came at about 12 weeks were combined into one group, since spike-specific TCR depth and breadth did not differ between the two schedules. A total of 230 to 250 trial participants underwent TCR sequencing, of whom about 200 received two doses of AZD1222 and around 25 received two doses of the MenACWY control vaccine. Trial participants were enrolled into age subgroups of 18-55, 56-69 and 70-plus years, which contained about 160, 30 and 59 TCR-sequenced participants, respectively. Summary of the overall study and its limitations: After two AZD1222 doses, both the breadth and the depth of spike-specific TCRs were significantly higher than at day 0 and than in MenACWY recipients. In the small 56-69-year group, the increase in depth fell short of significance, most likely because of low power. CD4 TCRs associated with the vaccine covered the entire spike protein, and the dominant responses were in regions 160-218 and 743-854. Participants were mostly white British, with more females than males. The authors suggested clonal diversity may have been underestimated. No day 14 peak-response samples were available, so repertoires were characterized only after the peak T cell response. Nearly half of unique spike-specific TCRs reportedly recognized epitopes outside regions mutated in the B.1.351 and B.1.1.7 variants. Conclusions about previously exposed vaccinees are limited, since just five or six AZD1222 recipients were seropositive for SARS-CoV-2 at baseline.

The germline V gene gives CDR1 as MGHRA and CDR2 as YSYEKL. V lost 0 bases and J lost 6 bases; the stretch between them is 12 bases long. The CDR3 goes from the cysteine to the phenylalanine over 14 residues. Solely the CDR3 DNA is kept, with 42 bases framed from the first base. The CDR3 regions of human TCRbeta chains were analyzed by immunosequencing. The paper's data handling went like this. Repertoire TCRs were matched against a reference library of SARS-CoV-2-specific TCRs generated with the MIRA antigen-specificity platform. Breadth was defined as the fraction of unique TCRs that were SARS-CoV-2-associated. Depth was defined as the fraction of total T cells that were SARS-CoV-2-associated. Using the MIRA data, each spike-specific TCR was assigned both to the spike region to which the TCR was reactive and to a CD4 or CD8 class. Log10-transformed breadth and depth values were compared by one-way ANOVA with Sidak's multiple comparisons tests. In its TCRdb copy, this immuneACCESS table keeps in-frame sequences only and misses some clones. Where compared with another copy, unresolved V genes explain less than half of these, and the others have no known cause. The D gene and trimming were derived from the DNA, and the V and J assignments and clone size from that table. A total of under 95,000 clones appear in this sample, roughly 88% of them only once. The ten largest clones add up to roughly 15% of the sample.

The time point label of this sample denotes: baseline before first vaccination. Samples from vaccinated people were obtained from the UK trials COV001 and COV002, which included a single-blind randomized controlled phase 2/3 trial of AZD1222 (ChAdOx1 nCoV-19) in healthy adults. For TCRbeta chain sequencing, PBMC samples from trial participants were taken at day 0 and at day 28 after the second dose. The input for sequencing was peripheral blood, taken on day 0 of AZD1222 vaccination. This TCR was sampled from an adult in good health. Recombination linked TRBV4-1 to TRBJ2-7, with the D segment identity uncertain. The DNA is TGCGCCAGCAGCCAAGACCGCCTCCGCGGCGAGCAGTACTTC. It is translated as CASSQDRLRGEQYF.